A single sample gave rise to the 10 T cell receptor beta chains below, sequenced in a study of shared clonotypes between healthy human individuals. Sequencing was performed with immunoSEQ multiplex PCR; in TCRdb, only in-frame clones are kept and a portion is missing. Altogether about 2.3 million clones are present, about 92% being singletons, with the ten largest covering 0.35% to 0.45%. Specimen: naive CD4+ T cells from PBMCs. Indicated subset: CD45RA+ positively selected. The receptor source for this set is a man aged 18 to 30 in good health. Some clones in this sample may be carry-over from other donors' samples.

The chain links TRBV19 to TRBJ1-4; D gene uncertain. Trimming took 6 bases from V and 3 from J, leaving 14 bases between them. The length of the CDR3 is 15 residues. Germline values: CDR1 LNHDA, CDR2 SQIVND (reference sequence). The CDR3 is CASSRVFLANEKLFF. The CDR3 nucleotides read TGTGCCAGTAGCCGGGTGTTCCTGGCTAATGAAAAACTGTTTTTT.

Turning to this clone: A much more abundant neighbour one base away suggests this may be a read error. The sample holds other DNA sequences that translate to the same CDR3. The gene calls are TRBV18 and TRBJ2-5, with TRBD1 identical over 7 bases. The CDR3 is 13 residues long. CDR1 is KGHSH, CDR2 LQKENI, per germline. The J segment lost 2 bases and the V segment lost 4 bases, leaving 1 base of the junction unmatched. Here the CDR3 reads CASSLGQQETQYF. DNA of the CDR3: TGTGCCAGCTCACTGGGACAGCAAGAGACCCAGTACTTC.

The chain employs TRBV5-1 and TRBJ2-7, with 8 bases aligning to TRBD2. The germline V gene encodes CDR1 SGHRS and CDR2 YFSETQ. The CDR3 sequence is 12 residues long. Germline trimming cut 6 bases from V and 4 bases from J; bases unmatched to any gene: 3. Here the CDR3 DNA reads TGCGCCAGCACGGGAGGGACTTACGAGCAGTACTTC. Its protein product is CASTGGTYEQYF.

V gene TRBV5-1 combines with J gene TRBJ2-7; 8 bases fit TRBD2. The CDR3 extends over 15 amino acids. Germline assignment: CDR1 SGHRS and CDR2 YFSETQ. Trimming took 3 bases from V and 2 from J; bases not matched to a gene: 7. The CDR3 DNA reads TGCGCCAGCAGCTCCGAGGTAGCGGGAACCTACGAGCAGTACTTC. This translates into CASSSEVAGTYEQYF.

The chain has TRBV5-4 and TRBJ2-5; 7 nucleotides match TRBD1. Germline V gene sequence: CDR1 SGHNT, CDR2 YYREEE (reference sequence). This CDR3 has 14 residues. V trimming: 4 bases; J trimming: 10 bases; junction bases outside the gene matches: 13. The CDR3 DNA reads as TGTGCCAGCAGCCAAACAGGGGTCTCCCGTGTCCAGTACTTC. The encoded protein is CASSQTGVSRVQYF. Looking up the rest from reference TRBV5-4 and TRBJ2-5 gives the full variable domain: ETGVTQSPTHLIKTRGQQVTLRCSSQSGHNTVSWYQQALGQGPQFIFQYYREEENGRGNFPPRFSGLQFPNYSSELNVNALELDDSALYLCASSQTGVSRVQYFGPGTRLLVL.

This chain uses TRBV19 with TRBJ2-2, with TRBD1 identical over 7 bases. Per germline, CDR1 LNHDA and CDR2 SQIVND (reference sequence). The CDR3 covers 14 residues. V shed 9 bases, J shed 2 bases, and the junction held 6 bases outside the gene matches. The CDR3 DNA reads TGTGCCAGCTCGGGACAGCCCAACACCGGGGAGCTGTTTTTT. It specifies CASSGQPNTGELFF.

The chain couples TRBV28 to TRBJ1-1, with D possibly TRBD1 on 6 matching bases. The CDR3 has 15 amino acids. CDR1 is MDHEN and CDR2 is SYDVKM in the germline V gene. V dropped 6 bases and J dropped 1 base, with 15 bases sitting between them. CDR3 loop: CASSRRGGWNTEAFF. CDR3 bases: TGTGCCAGCAGCCGCCGGGGGGGCTGGAACACTGAAGCTTTCTTT. The complete variable domain, with remaining parts taken from reference TRBV28 and TRBJ1-1, reads DVKVTQSSRYLVKRTGEKVFLECVQDMDHENMFWYRQDPGLGLRLIYFSYDVKMKEKGDIPEGYSVSREKKERFSLILESASTNQTSMYLCASSRRGGWNTEAFFGQGTRLTVV.

This chain joins TRBV5-1 and TRBJ1-4; possibly TRBD1 for D (5 bases). The CDR3 totals 14 residues. Germline loops: CDR1 SGHRS, CDR2 YFSETQ. Trimming left V 4 bases short and J 14 bases short, with 21 bases between. The CDR3 reads CASSPDSGGGGLFF. The CDR3 DNA sequence: TGCGCCAGCAGCCCGGACTCCGGGGGAGGTGGGCTGTTTTTT.

This clone was seen just once. The CDR3 DNA follows: TGCGCCAGCAGCTTGGTGGTAGCGGGAGGCTCCAAGCAGTTCTTC. Translation gives CASSLVVAGGSKQFF. The rearrangement links TRBV5-1 to TRBJ2-1; 10 nucleotides match TRBD2. Germline CDR1 is SGHRS and CDR2 is YFSETQ. V shed 0 bases and J 11 bases; nucleotides not matched to a gene: 8. The CDR3 is made up of 15 amino acids. The full variable domain, in which reference TRBV5-1 and TRBJ2-1 provide the parts outside the CDR3, is KAGVTQTPRYLIKTRGQQVTLSCSPISGHRSVSWYQQTPGQGLQFLFEYFSETQRNKGNFPGRFSGRQFSNSRSEMNVSTLELGDSALYLCASSLVVAGGSKQFFGPGTRLTVL.

This sequence joins TRBV5-8 and TRBJ1-2, with 7 bases aligning to TRBD1. V lost 4 bases and J lost 4; bases outside the gene matches: 13. From germline, CDR1 is SGHTS and CDR2 YDEGEE. The CDR3 covers 16 residues. The CDR3 bases are TGTGCCAGCAGCCAGCGCCTTCTACAGGGGACCTATGGCTACACCTTC. Protein sequence: CASSQRLLQGTYGYTF.